This paragraph covers one T cell receptor beta chain sequence. Only in-frame clones appear in the TCRdb table, and some are missing; sequencing was by immunoSEQ multiplex PCR. This sample yields fewer than 45,000 clones, of which approximately 90% are seen a single time; about 0.6% belongs to the top ten. The data were taken from a study of OX40 agonist ivuxolimab in advanced cancers. Per the germline V gene, CDR1 is SGHNT and CDR2 is YYREEE (reference sequence). V lost 0 bases to trimming and J lost 5 bases, with 8 bases between them. This CDR3 region has 13 residues. The chain employs TRBV5-4 and TRBJ1-2, with D perhaps TRBD1 (6 bases). The receptor comes from an adult with an advanced solid tumor such as melanoma, head and neck, liver or kidney cancer. The source was CD4+ or CD8+ T cells sorted from blood, collected in a trial of the OX40 agonist ivuxolimab. CDR3 sequence reads: CASSLDQGYGYTF. The CDR3, as DNA: TGTGCCAGCAGCTTGGACCAGGGGTATGGCTACACCTTC.